Below are 25 T cell receptor beta chains sequenced from a single sample in a study of OX40 agonist ivuxolimab in advanced cancers. The protocol was immunoSEQ multiplex PCR, while the TCRdb copy is restricted to in-frame clones and leaves out a portion. The table shows under 50,000 clones, with about 74% occurring only once. The sequenced sample was CD4+ or CD8+ T cells sorted from blood, obtained in a trial of the OX40 agonist ivuxolimab. Receptors were obtained from an adult with an advanced solid tumor such as melanoma, head and neck, liver or kidney cancer.

This clone was recorded only once. V and J are TRBV28 and TRBJ2-5; D might be TRBD1 or TRBD2, each matching 6 bases. Germline CDR1 is MDHEN and CDR2 is SYDVKM. The ends were cut back, 5 bases at V and 1 base at J, with 14 bases in the middle. The CDR3 covers 15 residues. CDR3 residues: CASSETGAGQETQYF. The CDR3 bases are TGTGCCAGCAGTGAGACGGGGGCGGGCCAAGAGACCCAGTACTTC.

This clone was picked up a small number of times. The chain carries TRBV15 and TRBJ1-5; D unclear. V lost 3 bases and J 6 bases, leaving 9 bases between the germline ends. Germline values: CDR1 LNHNV, CDR2 YYDKDF (reference sequence). The CDR3 is made up of 13 amino acids. CDR3 in amino acids: CATSREWVQPQHF. CDR3 DNA: TGTGCCACCAGCAGGGAGTGGGTTCAGCCCCAGCATTTT.

This chain links TRBV2 with TRBJ2-1; 15 bases fit TRBD2. Germline CDR1 is SNHLY and CDR2 is FYNNEI. J lost 4 bases, V lost 6 bases, and 4 bases had no gene match. This CDR3 comprises 16 residues. The CDR3 here is CASRAGLAGGYNEQFF. The CDR3 DNA reads TGTGCCAGCAGGGCCGGACTAGCGGGAGGGTACAATGAGCAGTTCTTC.

This clone is termed medium-sized (0.01 to 0.1%). This chain uses TRBV9 with TRBJ1-3; D gene unclear. This CDR3 is built from 16 residues. The germline V gene encodes CDR1 SGDLS and CDR2 YYNGEE. Between the trimmed V and J ends, which lost 4 bases and 4 bases, there was a span of 18 bases. The CDR3 here is CASSTREGVIGNTIYF. CDR3 bases: TGTGCCAGCAGCACCCGGGAGGGAGTAATCGGAAACACCATATATTTT.

The CDR3 region has the DNA TGTGCCAGCAGCTTAGCCCTACCGGGAGGGGGCAGTGAGCAGTTCTTC. It codes for CASSLALPGGGSEQFF. The V gene is TRBV7-2, the J gene TRBJ2-1; a possible D gene is TRBD2 (8 bases). Germline CDR1 SGHTA, CDR2 FQGNSA. The CDR3 has 16 residues. The germline V and J ends were trimmed by 0 bases and 9 bases, with 18 bases remaining between them. Drawing the rest from reference TRBV7-2 and TRBJ2-1, the complete variable domain is GAGVSQSPSNKVTEKGKDVELRCDPISGHTALYWYRQSLGQGLEFLIYFQGNSAPDKSGLPSDRFSAERTGGSVSTLTIQRTQQEDSAVYLCASSLALPGGGSEQFFGPGTRLTVL.

The J gene is TRBJ1-1, the V gene TRBV5-5; possible D gene TRBD1, 6 bases. Germline CDR1 and CDR2: SGHKS and YYEKEE (reference sequence). The CDR3 is 16 amino acids. The ends were cut back, 4 bases at V and 0 bases at J, with 16 bases in the middle. The CDR3 DNA sequence: TGTGCCAGCAGCGGGATCAGGGGACCCATGAACACTGAAGCTTTCTTT. This encodes CASSGIRGPMNTEAFF.

V usage is TRBV6-5 and J usage is TRBJ1-2; D unresolved. Trimming removed 2 bases from V and 5 bases from J, with 9 bases in between. There are 13 residues in the CDR3. CDR1 MNHEY and CDR2 SVGAGI come from the germline V gene. The CDR3 DNA reads as TGTGCCAGCAGTTACGCGTCGGAGTATGGCTACACCTTC. It codes for CASSYASEYGYTF.

In its sample, this clone was seen once. The chain employs TRBV27 and TRBJ2-6; the D is unclear. Germline V gene sequence: CDR1 MNHEY, CDR2 SMNVEV (reference sequence). The V and J ends lost 5 bases and 0 bases respectively, with 8 bases between them. The CDR3 covers 15 residues. As DNA, the CDR3 is TGTGCCAGCAGTGCGCCTCTCTCTGGGGCCAACGTCCTGACTTTC. This gives the protein CASSAPLSGANVLTF.

This clone was detected a few times. The chain recombines TRBV7-9 with TRBJ2-1, with TRBD2 matching 8 bases. V dropped 10 bases and J dropped 1; count of bases not matched to a gene: 6. This CDR3 contains 14 residues. CDR1 is SEHNR and CDR2 is FQNEAQ in the germline V gene (reference sequence). The CDR3 nucleotides are TGTGCCATCCCGGAGCGGGGGTCCTACAATGAGCAGTTCTTC. It translates to CAIPERGSYNEQFF.

For the CDR3, the DNA is TGTGCCAGCGTGAACCTCTACGAGCAGTACTTC. Translation: CASVNLYEQYF. The rearrangement links TRBV28 to TRBJ2-7; D unclear. Trimming took off 8 bases at V and 3 bases at J, with 8 bases between the two ends. Germline V gene sequence: CDR1 MDHEN, CDR2 SYDVKM. The CDR3 runs 11 residues.

This chain joins TRBV21-1 and TRBJ2-1; the table's D call TRBD2 went unverified against the DNA. TRBV21-1 is a pseudogene locus. The CDR3 length is 17 residues. CDR3 bases: TGTGCCAGCAGGCTCAAGTTGACGACTAGCCGCTCGCATGAGCAGTTCTTC. It translates to CASRLKLTTSRSHEQFF.

The CDR3 DNA is TGCGCCAGCAGCCAAGATCGGACCAGAACTGAAGCTTTCTTT. This translates into CASSQDRTRTEAFF. The chain carries TRBV4-3 and TRBJ1-1; D remains unclear. The CDR3 covers 14 residues. Germline CDR1 LGHNA, CDR2 YSLEER. V lost 0 bases and J lost 5, with 10 bases in between.

The genes are TRBV11-2 and TRBJ2-3; 8 bases match TRBD1. Germline V gene lookup returns CDR1 SGHAT and CDR2 FQNNGV. The V segment lost 1 base and the J segment 14 bases; nucleotides outside the gene matches: 5. CDR3 length: 12 amino acids. The CDR3 bases are TGTGCCAGCAGCTTAGGGGGGGACAGGTGGTATTTT. This translates into CASSLGGDRWYF.

This sequence joins TRBV6-6 and TRBJ2-3; 12 nucleotides line up with TRBD1. The CDR3 has 16 amino acids. V gave up 4 bases and J gave up 2 bases; unmatched junction bases: 4. Germline V gives CDR1 MNHNY, CDR2 SVGAGI (reference sequence). CDR3 in amino acids: CASSFGTGGATDTQYF. The CDR3 DNA is TGTGCCAGCAGTTTTGGGACAGGGGGCGCCACAGATACGCAGTATTTT.

In DNA form, the CDR3 reads TGTGCCAGCAGCTTGGATACGCAGTATTTT. Its translation: CASSLDTQYF. The rearrangement joins TRBV11-1 to TRBJ2-3; no definite D call. V gave up 3 bases and J gave up 6 bases, with 1 base separating them. Germline V gives CDR1 SGHAT, CDR2 FQDESV (reference sequence). The CDR3 totals 10 residues.

This clone was recorded a few times. The rearrangement joins TRBV7-3 to TRBJ1-5; 8 nucleotides agree with TRBD1. From germline, CDR1 is SGHTA and CDR2 FQGTGA. This CDR3 is built from 13 residues. Losses at the gene ends were 5 bases for V and 6 bases for J; bases not matched to a gene: 3. The CDR3 DNA reads TGTGCCAGCAGCGTCGACAGGGGTCAGCCCCAGCATTTT. This codes for CASSVDRGQPQHF.

This clone was counted once. J is TRBJ2-2 and V is TRBV27, with a possible D match to TRBD2 (5 bases). Trimming took off 3 bases at V and 4 bases at J, with 9 bases between the two ends. Germline V gene data show CDR1 as MNHEY and CDR2 as SMNVEV (reference sequence). This CDR3 is 14 amino acids long. CDR3 DNA sequence: TGTGCCAGCAGTTTCGTAGCGCGCACCGGGGAGCTGTTTTTT. Protein product: CASSFVARTGELFF.

The V call is TRBV6-1, the J call TRBJ2-3; TRBD2 matches at 9 bases. The CDR3 length is 17 residues. Unmatched junction bases numbered 13, after V lost 4 bases and J lost 5 bases. Germline V CDR1 and CDR2: MNHNS, SASEGT. The DNA for the CDR3 is TGTGCCAGCAGTGTCGACTATGGCGGGAGGGCCCAAGATACGCAGTATTTT. Amino acids: CASSVDYGGRAQDTQYF.

The chain combines TRBV28 with TRBJ1-5; D may be TRBD1 (5 bases). This CDR3 spans 13 amino acids. Germline CDR1 reads MDHEN; CDR2 reads SYDVKM. V was pared by 8 bases and J by 7 bases, with 15 bases between. Here the CDR3 reads CASGSRGWQPQHF. The DNA of the CDR3 is TGTGCCAGCGGGTCAAGGGGTTGGCAGCCCCAGCATTTT.

This clone was detected only once. The CDR3 protein is CASSPRAGRNTIYF. The DNA of the CDR3 is TGTGCCAGCAGCCCAAGAGCGGGAAGAAACACCATATATTTT. The genes are TRBV7-8 and TRBJ1-3; D is unclear. Germline V lookup: CDR1 SGHVS, CDR2 FQNEAQ. V was clipped by 5 bases and J by 5 bases, with 13 bases between them. This CDR3 has 14 residues. Supplemented by reference TRBV7-8 and TRBJ1-3, the full variable domain reads GAGVSQSPRYKVAKRGQDVALRCDPISGHVSLFWYQQALGQGPEFLTYFQNEAQLDKSGLPSDRFFAERPEGSVSTLKIQRTQQEDSAVYLCASSPRAGRNTIYFGEGSWLTVV.

The rearrangement uses TRBV11-3 and TRBJ2-1; D is unclear. This CDR3 is built from 11 residues. Trimming pared 5 bases from V and 4 bases from J, leaving 3 bases between. From germline, CDR1 is SGHNT and CDR2 YENEEA. This CDR3 is CASSAYNEQFF. The CDR3 nucleotides are TGTGCCAGCAGCGCGTACAATGAGCAGTTCTTC.

This clone was detected once. The chain is built from TRBV5-4 and TRBJ2-3, with D possibly called TRBD1 or TRBD2 (5 bases each). V was cut by 0 bases and J by 1 base, with 15 bases left in between. This CDR3 has 17 amino acids. Per the germline V gene, CDR1 is SGHNT and CDR2 is YYREEE (reference sequence). This chain's CDR3 is CASSLGGNGPGTDTQYF. The CDR3 region has the DNA TGTGCCAGCAGCTTGGGGGGGAATGGCCCGGGCACAGATACGCAGTATTTT.

V is TRBV28 and J is TRBJ1-5, with a possible D match to TRBD1 (5 bases). The CDR3 is 13 residues long. Trimming stripped 7 bases from V and 6 bases from J, with 13 bases between. Per the germline V gene, CDR1 is MDHEN and CDR2 is SYDVKM. The DNA of the CDR3 is TGTGCCAGCACCACAGGAATCCCTCAGCCCCAGCATTTT. Its protein is CASTTGIPQPQHF.

The rearrangement uses TRBV27 and TRBJ2-1; a possible D gene is TRBD2 (6 bases). V lost 2 bases and J 2 bases, leaving 10 bases between the germline ends. The CDR3 contains 15 residues. Germline V gene sequence: CDR1 MNHEY, CDR2 SMNVEV (reference sequence). The CDR3 bases are TGTGCCAGCAGTTTAAGGCGGGACCCCTACAATGAGCAGTTCTTC. This codes for CASSLRRDPYNEQFF.

The V gene is TRBV7-2, the J gene TRBJ2-5; TRBD2 might be the D (6 bases). V gave up 5 bases and J gave up 1 base, with 14 bases separating them. The CDR3 runs 15 residues. CDR1 is SGHTA and CDR2 is FQGNSA in the germline V gene. The CDR3: CASSRSGLIQETQYF. The CDR3 region has the DNA TGTGCCAGCAGCAGATCCGGACTAATCCAAGAGACCCAGTACTTC.